A single sample gave rise to the 27 T cell receptor beta chains below, sequenced in a study of cytomegalovirus exposure and HLA in healthy donors. PCR primers comprised 60 Vbeta and 13 Jbeta primers. Produced via immunoSEQ multiplex PCR; TCRdb's table is partial and in-frame only. The top ten hold around 3.9% of the sample, which has some 41,000 clones, approximately 75% seen once. Material: PBMCs. Receptor source: a man aged 35-49 years in good health and CMV-seronegative.

This clone was picked up a small number of times. This chain joins TRBV6-1 and TRBJ2-5, with 7 bases identical to TRBD1. The V segment lost 1 base and the J segment 5 bases; nucleotides outside the gene matches: 7. Per germline, CDR1 MNHNS and CDR2 SASEGT. This CDR3 has 15 amino acids. The CDR3 nucleotides read TGTGCCAGCAGTGAAGAGGGGGCAGGGTGGGAGACCCAGTACTTC. It translates to CASSEEGAGWETQYF.

This rearrangement joins TRBV6-5 to TRBJ1-2, with TRBD1 identical over 7 bases. Germline V gives CDR1 MNHEY, CDR2 SVGAGI. The CDR3 sequence is 14 residues long. The J segment lost 3 bases and the V segment lost 6 bases, leaving 7 bases of the junction unmatched. Written as DNA, the CDR3 is TGTGCCAGCAGGTACACAGGGGCCCACTATGGCTACACCTTC. Residues: CASRYTGAHYGYTF.

The genes are TRBV29-1 and TRBJ2-5; D perhaps matches TRBD1 (6 bases). The length of the CDR3 is 13 residues. Trimming took 2 bases from V and 5 from J, leaving 12 bases between them. Germline lookup yields CDR1 SQVTM and CDR2 ANQGSEA. The CDR3 sequence is CSVEKVQGETQYF. CDR3 sequence (DNA): TGCAGCGTTGAAAAGGTCCAGGGGGAGACCCAGTACTTC.

This clone was picked up a small number of times. This chain links TRBV5-8 with TRBJ1-1, with D uncertain. The V end lost 0 bases, the J end lost 1 base, and 4 bases lay between the germline ends. CDR3 length equals 13 residues. Germline values: CDR1 SGHTS, CDR2 YDEGEE. This chain's CDR3 is CASSLAGNTEAFF. Written as DNA, the CDR3 is TGTGCCAGCAGCTTGGCGGGGAACACTGAAGCTTTCTTT.

This clone has more than one count but fewer than ten. The rearrangement links TRBV21-1 to TRBJ1-5; the D segment call TRBD1 is taken from the table without a DNA check. TRBV21-1 is designated a pseudogene. The CDR3 has 17 amino acids. Written as DNA, the CDR3 is TGTGCCAGCAGCCGCCGGACATCACCCTTGAGCAATCAGCCCCAGCATTTT. It codes for CASSRRTSPLSNQPQHF.

The rearrangement joins TRBV7-9 to TRBJ2-6; 9 positions agree with TRBD1. This CDR3 spans 17 amino acids. Germline loops: CDR1 SEHNR, CDR2 FQNEAQ (reference sequence). Germline trimming cut 6 bases from V and 0 bases from J; bases unmatched to any gene: 6. CDR3 nucleotide sequence: TGTGCCAGCAGTCCGTCGACAGGGGGCTCTGGGGCCAACGTCCTGACTTTC. Its protein is CASSPSTGGSGANVLTF.

The V and J genes are TRBV6-5 and TRBJ2-1; TRBD2 might be the D (7 bases). The V gene's germline CDR1 is MNHEY and CDR2 SVGAGI. Trimming shortened V by 8 bases and J by 6 bases, and 17 bases separated the two germline ends. The CDR3 contains 14 residues. The CDR3 DNA sequence: TGTGCCAGCGAGAAGGGAGGGGGTGGCAATGAGCAGTTCTTC. This sequence encodes CASEKGGGGNEQFF.

This chain's CDR3 is CASSYRGRSPLHF. CDR3 nucleotide sequence: TGTGCCAGCAGTTATCGGGGAAGATCACCCCTCCACTTT. The chain employs TRBV6-5 and TRBJ1-6; no definite D call. With 3 bases removed from V and 10 bases from J, the gap between germline ends came to 10 bases. Germline V gene data show CDR1 as MNHEY and CDR2 as SVGAGI. CDR3 length: 13 residues.

The V gene is TRBV11-2, the J gene TRBJ1-1, with D perhaps TRBD1 (5 bases). Trimming took off 3 bases at V and 0 bases at J, with 17 bases between the two ends. Germline V gene lookup returns CDR1 SGHAT and CDR2 FQNNGV. There are 17 residues in the CDR3. The DNA for the CDR3 is TGTGCCAGCAGCTTCCTGCAGGGCCGAAGAATGAACACTGAAGCTTTCTTT. Amino acid sequence: CASSFLQGRRMNTEAFF.

The CDR3 nucleotides are TGTGCCAGCAGCCTCCAAGAGACCCAGTACTTC. It yields the protein CASSLQETQYF. The genes are TRBV7-6 and TRBJ2-5; D gene ambiguous. Germline V gene data show CDR1 as SGHVS and CDR2 as FNYEAQ. Trimming left V 5 bases short and J 1 base short, with 2 bases between. The CDR3 has 11 amino acids. Supplemented by reference TRBV7-6 and TRBJ2-5, the full variable domain reads GAGVSQSPRYKVTKRGQDVALRCDPISGHVSLYWYRQALGQGPEFLTYFNYEAQQDKSGLPNDRFSAERPEGSISTLTIQRTEQRDSAMYRCASSLQETQYFGPGTRLLVL.

The rearrangement joins TRBV28 to TRBJ2-1; maybe TRBD1 (6 bases). CDR1 and CDR2 from the germline V gene are MDHEN and SYDVKM. Deletions cut 2 bases from V and 8 bases from J, with 16 bases between. This CDR3 region has 15 residues. This CDR3 is CASSLTPRGEYEQFF. The CDR3 nucleotides are TGTGCCAGCAGTTTAACCCCCAGGGGCGAATATGAGCAGTTCTTC.

The rearrangement links TRBV2 to TRBJ1-5; TRBD1 matches at 7 bases. V dropped 3 bases and J dropped 4; count of bases not matched to a gene: 0. Germline CDR1 SNHLY, CDR2 FYNNEI. The CDR3 sequence is 13 residues long. CDR3 sequence reads: CASSDRGNQPQHF. The DNA of the CDR3 is TGTGCCAGCAGTGACAGGGGGAATCAGCCCCAGCATTTT.

This clone is medium-sized. The V call is TRBV19, the J call TRBJ2-1; 10 bases match TRBD2. CDR1 is LNHDA and CDR2 is SQIVND in the germline V gene (reference sequence). J gave up 8 bases and V 5 bases, and 12 bases lay outside the gene matches. The CDR3 is made up of 16 amino acids. CDR3 amino acids: CASSPRAGGSVDEQFF. DNA of the CDR3: TGTGCCAGTAGTCCTCGAGCGGGGGGGTCTGTCGATGAGCAGTTCTTC. Full variable domain (outside the CDR3, taken from reference TRBV19 and TRBJ2-1): DGGITQSPKYLFRKEGQNVTLSCEQNLNHDAMYWYRQDPGQGLRLIYYSQIVNDFQKGDIAEGYSVSREKKESFPLTVTSAQKNPTAFYLCASSPRAGGSVDEQFFGPGTRLTVL.

This sequence joins TRBV28 and TRBJ2-7; no reliable D call. Looked up from germline, CDR1 is MDHEN and CDR2 is SYDVKM. V lost 3 bases and J 0 bases, leaving 6 bases between the germline ends. The CDR3 consists of 13 residues. This chain's CDR3 is CASSFRDSYEQYF. CDR3 bases: TGTGCCAGCAGTTTTAGAGACTCCTACGAGCAGTACTTC. Full variable domain (remainder filled in from reference TRBV28 and TRBJ2-7): DVKVTQSSRYLVKRTGEKVFLECVQDMDHENMFWYRQDPGLGLRLIYFSYDVKMKEKGDIPEGYSVSREKKERFSLILESASTNQTSMYLCASSFRDSYEQYFGPGTRLTVT.

The chain employs TRBV7-2 and TRBJ1-5; perhaps TRBD1 as D (5 bases). This CDR3 is built from 13 residues. The germline V gene has CDR1 SGHTA and CDR2 FQGNSA. V dropped 5 bases and J dropped 3 bases, with 8 bases sitting between them. The DNA for the CDR3 is TGTGCCAGCAGCACGGGGGTCAATCAGCCCCAGCATTTT. It encodes CASSTGVNQPQHF.

In its sample, this clone was seen once. This chain connects TRBV7-3 to TRBJ2-1; the match to TRBD2 covers 10 bases. V shed 4 bases, J shed 5 bases, and the junction held 17 bases outside the gene matches. The CDR3 has 19 amino acids. The germline V gene encodes CDR1 SGHTA and CDR2 FQGTGA. CDR3: CASSSEGGLASYLNNEQFF. The CDR3 coding sequence is TGTGCCAGCAGCTCAGAGGGGGGACTAGCGAGCTACCTAAACAATGAGCAGTTCTTC.

The chain combines TRBV11-2 with TRBJ2-5, with TRBD1 identical over 8 bases. Germline V gene data show CDR1 as SGHAT and CDR2 as FQNNGV. The CDR3 has 14 amino acids. The junction had 9 bases not matched to a gene; V was cut back by 8 bases and J by 4 bases. This chain's CDR3 is CASGGTGLGETQYF. CDR3 nucleotides: TGTGCCAGCGGGGGGACAGGTTTAGGAGAGACCCAGTACTTC.

The rearrangement uses TRBV4-1 and TRBJ1-1; no clear D gene. The germline V gene encodes CDR1 MGHRA and CDR2 YSYEKL. The CDR3 is made up of 15 amino acids. V lost 0 bases to trimming and J lost 2 bases, with 10 bases between them. This chain's CDR3 is CASSQDWAANTEAFF. The CDR3 DNA sequence: TGCGCCAGCAGCCAAGATTGGGCAGCTAACACTGAAGCTTTCTTT.

The chain is built from TRBV7-2 and TRBJ2-3, with 7 nucleotides matching TRBD1. The trim removed 1 base at V and 4 bases at J, leaving 8 bases unmatched. CDR3 size: 16 residues. Looked up from germline, CDR1 is SGHTA and CDR2 is FQGNSA. As DNA, the CDR3 is TGTGCCAGCAGCTTAGAGGGGGCGTCACGTTCAGATACGCAGTATTTT. It translates to CASSLEGASRSDTQYF.

V is TRBV20-1 and J is TRBJ1-1; the D is unclear. The CDR3 loop spans 11 amino acids. Per germline, CDR1 DFQATT and CDR2 SNEGSKA (reference sequence). V was clipped by 1 base and J by 7 bases, with 7 bases between them. This CDR3 reads CSARGGGEAFF. The CDR3 DNA sequence: TGCAGTGCTAGAGGAGGAGGTGAAGCTTTCTTT.

This rearrangement joins TRBV5-6 to TRBJ2-7; TRBD2 agrees at 12 bases. The CDR3 sequence is 16 residues long. Germline lookup yields CDR1 SGHDT and CDR2 YYEEEE. The V segment lost 0 bases and the J segment 6 bases; nucleotides outside the gene matches: 7. CDR3 loop: CASSLGLAGVLAEQYF. The CDR3 DNA sequence: TGTGCCAGCAGCTTGGGACTAGCGGGGGTCTTAGCCGAGCAGTACTTC.

This chain joins TRBV4-1 and TRBJ1-3; D remains unclear. The CDR3 has 15 residues. V was clipped by 0 bases and J by 5 bases, with 11 bases between them. Germline values: CDR1 MGHRA, CDR2 YSYEKL. CDR3 loop: CASSQEPGARNTIYF. In DNA, the CDR3 is TGCGCCAGCAGCCAAGAGCCGGGAGCGAGAAACACCATATATTTT.

This clone was found a few times. V is TRBV2 and J is TRBJ1-4, with D tentatively TRBD1 (6 bases). CDR3 size: 16 residues. CDR1 SNHLY and CDR2 FYNNEI come from the germline V gene. With 4 bases removed from V and 4 bases from J, the gap between germline ends came to 16 bases. The CDR3 nucleotides read TGTGCCAGCAGTGCTTACCCGACAGGACGTAATGAAAAACTGTTTTTT. It yields the protein CASSAYPTGRNEKLFF.

The rearrangement links TRBV4-2 to TRBJ1-1; maybe TRBD1 (6 bases). The CDR3 is 15 residues long. The germline V gene encodes CDR1 LGHNA and CDR2 YNFKEQ. V lost 5 bases and J 0 bases, leaving 13 bases between the germline ends. The DNA of the CDR3 is TGTGCCAGCAGCTCTCCCCAGGGGATGAACACTGAAGCTTTCTTT. Encoded protein: CASSSPQGMNTEAFF.

Details on this clone: At one end the junction does not follow the germline gene, possibly because of a read error. The rearrangement links TRBV7-7 to TRBJ2-3; perhaps TRBD2 as D (6 bases). Germline values: CDR1 SSHAT, CDR2 FNYEAQ (reference sequence). This CDR3 spans 13 amino acids. This CDR3 reads CASSLGLQDTQYF. CDR3 coding DNA: TGTGCTAGCAGCTTGGGACTCCAAGATACGCAGTATTTT.

The chain is built from TRBV7-2 and TRBJ2-1, with 10 bases aligning to TRBD2. Germline V gene data show CDR1 as SGHTA and CDR2 as FQGNSA. This CDR3 is 13 amino acids long. With V trimmed by 6 bases and J by 8 bases, 4 bases remained unmatched. This CDR3 reads CASRGLAVYEQFF. CDR3 nucleotides: TGTGCCAGCAGAGGACTAGCGGTGTATGAGCAGTTCTTC. The complete variable domain, with remaining parts taken from reference TRBV7-2 and TRBJ2-1, reads GAGVSQSPSNKVTEKGKDVELRCDPISGHTALYWYRQSLGQGLEFLIYFQGNSAPDKSGLPSDRFSAERTGGSVSTLTIQRTQQEDSAVYLCASRGLAVYEQFFGPGTRLTVL.

This rearrangement joins TRBV2 to TRBJ2-1; tentative D call: TRBD1 (6 bases). Germline loops: CDR1 SNHLY, CDR2 FYNNEI. The V end lost 4 bases, the J end lost 4 bases, and 17 bases lay between the germline ends. The CDR3 runs 16 residues. The chain's CDR3 is CASSADRRDIYNEQFF. The CDR3 DNA sequence: TGTGCCAGCAGTGCGGACAGAAGGGATATATACAATGAGCAGTTCTTC.